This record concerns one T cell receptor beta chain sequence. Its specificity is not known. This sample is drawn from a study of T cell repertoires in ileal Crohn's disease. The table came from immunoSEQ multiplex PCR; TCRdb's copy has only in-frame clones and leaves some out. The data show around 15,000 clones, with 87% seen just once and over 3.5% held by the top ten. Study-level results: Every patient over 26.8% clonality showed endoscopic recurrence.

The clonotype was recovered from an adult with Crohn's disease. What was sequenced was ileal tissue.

Here the CDR3 reads CASSVGVLAGDPQFF. In DNA, the CDR3 is TGTGCCAGCAGTGTTGGGGTACTAGCGGGCGACCCGCAGTTCTTC. The chain employs TRBV6-1 and TRBJ2-1; 9 positions match TRBD2. Looked up from germline, CDR1 is MNHNS and CDR2 is SASEGT. The CDR3 loop spans 15 amino acids. V shed 4 bases, J shed 12 bases, and the junction held 13 bases outside the gene matches.